This T cell receptor (beta chain) was sequenced during a study of blood T cell repertoires in COVID-19. Study background: Samples taken during acute and convalescent COVID-19 were collected in the United States, Italy and Spain. The cDNA or gDNA used as material had been derived from T cells, B-cell-depleted T cells, or PBMCs.

The count of this clone is one. Per the study methods: Counts of nucleated cells, estimated from reference gene primer amplification, were obtained. Measured with immunoSEQ multiplex PCR; TCRdb has only the in-frame clones, and not every one. From that table come the V and J calls and clone size; the DNA was used to work out D and trimming. The table has about 380,000 clones, 85% seen once; the top ten hold under 4%. Trimming at V came to 2 bases and at J to 6 bases, leaving 12 bases not matched to a gene. Per germline, CDR1 WNHNN and CDR2 SYGVQD (reference sequence). The CDR3 length is 17 residues. This TCR derives from a woman aged 18-29 years with acute or convalescent COVID-19. Material for sequencing was peripheral blood. The chain couples TRBV10-1 to TRBJ2-5; the match to TRBD2 covers 10 bases. The chain's CDR3 is CASSERSGGAVFKTQYF. Written as DNA, the CDR3 is TGCGCCAGCAGTGAGAGGAGCGGGGGGGCGGTATTTAAGACCCAGTACTTC.